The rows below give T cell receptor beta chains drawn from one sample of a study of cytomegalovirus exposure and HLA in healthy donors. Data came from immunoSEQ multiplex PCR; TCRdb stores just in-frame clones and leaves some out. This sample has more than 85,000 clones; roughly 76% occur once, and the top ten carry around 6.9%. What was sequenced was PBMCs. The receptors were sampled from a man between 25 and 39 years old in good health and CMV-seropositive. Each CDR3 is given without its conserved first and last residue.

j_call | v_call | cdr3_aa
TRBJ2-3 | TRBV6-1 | ASRDRQGVTDTQY
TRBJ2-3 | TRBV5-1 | ASSFMGQGVDTQY
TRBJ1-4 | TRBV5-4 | ASSFPGLNEKLF
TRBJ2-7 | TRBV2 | ASSVYAQGIEQY
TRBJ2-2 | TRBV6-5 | ASGAGWRNTGELF
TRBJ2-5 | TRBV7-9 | ASSLAPNQETQY
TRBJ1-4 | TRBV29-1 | SVEDRGREKLF
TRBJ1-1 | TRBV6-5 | ASSGGVWNTEAF
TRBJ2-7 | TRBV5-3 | ARSRTSGGYEQY
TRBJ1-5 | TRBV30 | AWSQGAGQPQH
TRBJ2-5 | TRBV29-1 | SVWGEETQY
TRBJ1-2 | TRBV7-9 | ASSSNRVGVYYGYT
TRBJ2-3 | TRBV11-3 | ASSRDTSYTQY
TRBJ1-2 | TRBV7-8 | ASSGRTSFRYT
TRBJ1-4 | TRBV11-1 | ASSRDTTNEKLF
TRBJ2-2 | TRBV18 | ASSPQRSGELF
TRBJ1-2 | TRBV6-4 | ASRTWSGDYGYT
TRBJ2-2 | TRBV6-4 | ASSGTPGSGELF
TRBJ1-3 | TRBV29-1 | SALVDSSGNTIY
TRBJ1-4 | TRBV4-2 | ASSQDNPKLF
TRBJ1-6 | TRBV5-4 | ASSFQGSLNSPLH
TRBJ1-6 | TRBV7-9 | ASSFDNSPLH
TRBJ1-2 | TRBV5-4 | ASSLVGDYGYT
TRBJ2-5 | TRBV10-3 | ATYAGDGGETQY
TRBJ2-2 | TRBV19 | ASSFGGPGELF
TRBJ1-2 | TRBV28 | ASSIQGARGYT
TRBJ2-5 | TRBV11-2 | ASSSLAGGVETQY
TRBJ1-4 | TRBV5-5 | ASSGGSNEKLF
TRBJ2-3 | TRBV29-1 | SAPTGGGDTQY
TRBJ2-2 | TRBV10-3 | AVSTPLGQHTGELF
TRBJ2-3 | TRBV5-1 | ASSPLGRGASDTQY
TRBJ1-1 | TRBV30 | AWSPLARTEAF
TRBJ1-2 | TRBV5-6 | ASSWGSGPGYT
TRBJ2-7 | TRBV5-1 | ASSPTGSLSFYEQY
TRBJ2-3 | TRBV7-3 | ASSPKTGSTDTQY
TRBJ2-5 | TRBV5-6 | ASSLGAGVAGETQY
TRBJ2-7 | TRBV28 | ASRTPTGSYEQY
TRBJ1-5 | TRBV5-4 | ASSTTGSNQPQH
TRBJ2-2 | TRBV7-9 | ASSSHDRVTGELF
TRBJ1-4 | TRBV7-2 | ASSKRGGEKLF
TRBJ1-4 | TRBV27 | ASNSAGGPNEKLF
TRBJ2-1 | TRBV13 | ASSLANAGPFNNEQF
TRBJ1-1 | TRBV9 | ASSGGGVSTEAF
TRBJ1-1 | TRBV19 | ASIPGVSGTEAF
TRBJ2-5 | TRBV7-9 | ASSQPGRRETQH
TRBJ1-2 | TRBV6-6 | ASAGVNGYP
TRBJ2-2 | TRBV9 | ASSVAGRVNTGELF
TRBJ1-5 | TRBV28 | ASSPNTGMYSNQPQH
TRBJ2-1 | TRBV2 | ASKSGPYNEQF
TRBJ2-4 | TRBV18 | ASSPRSGGAVGIQY
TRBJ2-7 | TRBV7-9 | ASSADRGVAYEQY
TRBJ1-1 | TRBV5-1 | ASSWGQDTEAF
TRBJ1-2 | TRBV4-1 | ASSQGTPKANYGYT